This TCR beta chain was identified during a study of monozygotic twins with inflammatory bowel disease. Study-level points and caveats: The co-twins with IBD showed lower TCRbeta diversity (inverse Simpson) than their healthy siblings. Especially where disease activity was present, IBD patients had fewer clonotypes in common with others than healthy twins did.

For this clonotype: Its antigen is as yet unknown.

The length of the CDR3 is 18 residues. Germline CDR1 reads MNHEY; CDR2 reads SMNVEV (reference sequence). TCRdb reanalyzed the 5' RACE reads and collapses them to one entry per CDR3 protein, without DNA. The sample has approximately 420,000 distinct CDR3 sequences; the top ten hold under 3%. The V call is TRBV27, the J call TRBJ2-2; absent DNA, TCRdb's TRBD2 call cannot be checked. The source of this sequence is a human donor with ulcerative colitis or Crohn's disease, or a healthy co-twin of an affected twin (not recorded which). The sequenced material came from blood. The CDR3 region is CASSFYASGGARTGELFF.